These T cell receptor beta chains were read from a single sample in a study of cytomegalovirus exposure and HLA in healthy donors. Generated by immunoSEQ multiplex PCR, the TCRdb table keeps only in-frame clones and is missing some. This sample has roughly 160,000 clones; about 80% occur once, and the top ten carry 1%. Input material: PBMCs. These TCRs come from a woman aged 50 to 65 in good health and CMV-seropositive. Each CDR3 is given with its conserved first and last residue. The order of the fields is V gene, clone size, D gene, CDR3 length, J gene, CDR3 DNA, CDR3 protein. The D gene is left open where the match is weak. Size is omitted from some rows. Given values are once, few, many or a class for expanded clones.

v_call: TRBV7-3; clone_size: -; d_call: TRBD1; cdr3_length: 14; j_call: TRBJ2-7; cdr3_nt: TGTGCCAGCAGCTTGGACAGGGGTCCTTACGAGCAGTACTTC; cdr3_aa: CASSLDRGPYEQYF
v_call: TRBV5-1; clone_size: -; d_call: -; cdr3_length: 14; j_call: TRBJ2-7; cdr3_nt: TGCGCCAGCAGCCTGACAGGCAGCTCCTACGAGCAGTACTTC; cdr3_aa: CASSLTGSSYEQYF
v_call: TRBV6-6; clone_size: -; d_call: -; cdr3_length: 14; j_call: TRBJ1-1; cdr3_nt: TGTGCCAGCAGTTACTCGAGTGTGAACACTGAAGCTTTCTTT; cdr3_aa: CASSYSSVNTEAFF
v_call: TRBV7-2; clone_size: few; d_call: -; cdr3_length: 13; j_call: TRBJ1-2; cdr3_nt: TGTGCCAGCAGCTTCTTTCCCAACTATGGCTACACCTTC; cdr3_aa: CASSFFPNYGYTF
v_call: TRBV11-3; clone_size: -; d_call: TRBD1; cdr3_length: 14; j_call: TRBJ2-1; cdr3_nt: TGTGCCAGCAGCTTGAGACAGGGGCGCGATGAGCAGTTCTTC; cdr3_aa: CASSLRQGRDEQFF
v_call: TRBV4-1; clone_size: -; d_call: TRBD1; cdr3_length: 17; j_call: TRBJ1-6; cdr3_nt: TGCGCCAGCAGCCAAGCCCCCTCGACAGGGGTACTTTCACCCCTCCACTTT; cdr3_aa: CASSQAPSTGVLSPLHF
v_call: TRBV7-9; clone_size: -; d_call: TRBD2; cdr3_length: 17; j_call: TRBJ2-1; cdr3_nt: TGTGCCAGCAGCTTAACCGAGAGACTAGCGGACTACAATGAGCAGTTCTTC; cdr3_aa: CASSLTERLADYNEQFF
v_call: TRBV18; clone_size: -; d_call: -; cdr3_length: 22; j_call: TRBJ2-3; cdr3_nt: TGTGCCAGTTCAGCTTCGGACGGACTAAGGATTTCAGAGTGGGGAACAACAGATACGCAGTATTTT; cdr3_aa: CASSASDGLRISEWGTTDTQYF
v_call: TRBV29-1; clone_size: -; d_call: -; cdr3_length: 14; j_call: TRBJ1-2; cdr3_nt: TGCAGCGTCACCGGTGGCAGGGAGGCCTATGGCTACACCTTC; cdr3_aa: CSVTGGREAYGYTF
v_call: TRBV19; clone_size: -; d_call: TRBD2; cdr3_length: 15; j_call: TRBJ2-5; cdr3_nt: TGTGCCAGTGCCCGGACTAGCGGGGTCCAAGAGACCCAGTACTTC; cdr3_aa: CASARTSGVQETQYF
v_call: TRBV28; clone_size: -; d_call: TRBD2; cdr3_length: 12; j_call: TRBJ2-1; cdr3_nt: TGTGCCAGCAGGCTAGCGGGAGGAGAGCAGTTCTTC; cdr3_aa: CASRLAGGEQFF
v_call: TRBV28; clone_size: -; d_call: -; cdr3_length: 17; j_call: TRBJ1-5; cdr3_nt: TGTGCCAGCAGTTTATTTAGCCCCATACGAAGCAATCAGCCCCAGCATTTT; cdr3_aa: CASSLFSPIRSNQPQHF
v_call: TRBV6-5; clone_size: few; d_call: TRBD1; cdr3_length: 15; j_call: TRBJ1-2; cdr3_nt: TGTGCCAGCAGTTACCGCTATGGACAGGGTGGAGGCTACACCTTC; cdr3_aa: CASSYRYGQGGGYTF
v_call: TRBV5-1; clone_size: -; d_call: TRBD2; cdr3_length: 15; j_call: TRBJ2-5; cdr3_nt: TGCGCCAGCAACGAGAGCGGGAGGTACGGCGAGACCCAGTACTTC; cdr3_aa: CASNESGRYGETQYF
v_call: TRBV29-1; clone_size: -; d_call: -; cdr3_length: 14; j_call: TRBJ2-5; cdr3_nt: TGCAGCGTTGGCAGCGGCGGCTACCAAGAGACCCAGTACTTC; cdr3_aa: CSVGSGGYQETQYF
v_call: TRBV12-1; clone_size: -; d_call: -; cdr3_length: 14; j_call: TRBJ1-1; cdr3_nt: TGTGCCAGCAGCATGGGACAGTTGAACACTGAAGCTTTCTTT; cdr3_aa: CASSMGQLNTEAFF
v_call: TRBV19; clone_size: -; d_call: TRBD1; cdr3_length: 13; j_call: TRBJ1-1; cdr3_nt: TGTGCCATTTCCGGGACAGGGTACACTGAAGCTTTCTTT; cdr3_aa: CAISGTGYTEAFF
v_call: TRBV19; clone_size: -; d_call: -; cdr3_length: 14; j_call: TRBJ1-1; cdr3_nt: TGTGCCAGTAGTATACGGACACCGAACACTGAAGCTTTCTTT; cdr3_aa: CASSIRTPNTEAFF
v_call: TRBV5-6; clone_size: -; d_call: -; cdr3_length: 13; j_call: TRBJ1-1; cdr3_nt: TGTGCCAGCAGCTTGGAACAGGGTAGTGAAGCTTTCTTT; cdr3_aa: CASSLEQGSEAFF
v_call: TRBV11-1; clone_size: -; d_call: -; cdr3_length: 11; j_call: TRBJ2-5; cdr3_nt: TGTGCCAGCTCGGAGCAAGAGACCCAGTACTTC; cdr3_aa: CASSEQETQYF
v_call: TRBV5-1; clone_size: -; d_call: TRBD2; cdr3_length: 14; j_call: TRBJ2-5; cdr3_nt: TGCGCCAGCAGCCCGAGCGGGGTCCAAGAGACCCAGTACTTC; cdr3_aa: CASSPSGVQETQYF
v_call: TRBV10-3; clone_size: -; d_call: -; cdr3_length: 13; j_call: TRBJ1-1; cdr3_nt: TGTGCCATCAGCGAAACAGGGAGCACTGAAGCTTTCTTT; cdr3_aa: CAISETGSTEAFF
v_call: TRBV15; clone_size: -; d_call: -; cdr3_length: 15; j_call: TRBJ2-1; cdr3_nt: TGTGCCACCAGCAGAGATAACGTGGGGGGCAATGAGCAGTTCTTC; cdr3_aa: CATSRDNVGGNEQFF
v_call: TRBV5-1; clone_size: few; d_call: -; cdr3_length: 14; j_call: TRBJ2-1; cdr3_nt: TGCGCCAGCAGCTTACCCGGGAGCATGAATGAGCAGTTCTTC; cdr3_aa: CASSLPGSMNEQFF
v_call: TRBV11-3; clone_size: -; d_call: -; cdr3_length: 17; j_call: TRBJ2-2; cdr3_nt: TGTGCCAGCAGCTTAGTTCGACTGGCGGGGGACACCGGGGGGCTGTTTTTT; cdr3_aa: CASSLVRLAGDTGGLFF
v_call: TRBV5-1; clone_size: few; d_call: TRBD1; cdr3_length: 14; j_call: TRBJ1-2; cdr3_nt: TGCGCCAGCATCGACAGGGGGCGGTCTGATGGCTACACCTTC; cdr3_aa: CASIDRGRSDGYTF
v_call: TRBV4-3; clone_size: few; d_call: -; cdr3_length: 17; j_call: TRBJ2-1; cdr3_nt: TGCGCCAGCAGCCCACTTGCTGGCGGGCCCTCCTACAATGAGCAGTTCTTC; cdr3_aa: CASSPLAGGPSYNEQFF
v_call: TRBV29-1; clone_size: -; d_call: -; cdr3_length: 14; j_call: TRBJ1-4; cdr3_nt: TGCAGCGTTGGCGGACAGCGAGGGAGTTGGAAACTGTTTTTT; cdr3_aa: CSVGGQRGSWKLFF
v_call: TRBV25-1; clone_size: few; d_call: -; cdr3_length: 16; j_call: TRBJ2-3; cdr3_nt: TGTGCCAGCAGTGCCCAACTGGCGGGTGCCACAGATACGCAGTATTTT; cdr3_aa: CASSAQLAGATDTQYF
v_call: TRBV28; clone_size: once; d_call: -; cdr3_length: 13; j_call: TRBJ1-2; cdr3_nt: TGTGCCAGCAGTTTAGGTCAGAACTATGGCTACACCTTC; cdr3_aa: CASSLGQNYGYTF
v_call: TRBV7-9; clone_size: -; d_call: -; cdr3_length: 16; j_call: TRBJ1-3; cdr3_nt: TGTGCCAGCAGCTGGCGCGGGATCAGCTCTGGAAACACCATATATTTT; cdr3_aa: CASSWRGISSGNTIYF
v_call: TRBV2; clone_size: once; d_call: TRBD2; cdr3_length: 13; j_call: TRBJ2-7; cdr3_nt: TGTGCCAGCTCCGGGAGGGGGGTTTACGAGCAGTACTTC; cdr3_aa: CASSGRGVYEQYF
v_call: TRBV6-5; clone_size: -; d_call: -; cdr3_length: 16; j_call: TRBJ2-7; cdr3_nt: TGTGCCAGCAGTTACTCGAGTAGGGGGAGCCCCTACGAGCAGTACTTC; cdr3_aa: CASSYSSRGSPYEQYF
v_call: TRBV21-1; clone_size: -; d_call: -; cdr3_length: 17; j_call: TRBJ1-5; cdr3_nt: TGTGCCAGTACTTGTAACAGGGGGCCGGGGGTAAATCAGCCCCAGCATTTT; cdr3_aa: CASTCNRGPGVNQPQHF
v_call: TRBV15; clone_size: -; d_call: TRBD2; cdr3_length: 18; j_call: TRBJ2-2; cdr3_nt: TGTGCCACCAGCACGGACAGAATAGCGGGGGACCTCACCGGGGAGCTGTTTTTT; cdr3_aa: CATSTDRIAGDLTGELFF
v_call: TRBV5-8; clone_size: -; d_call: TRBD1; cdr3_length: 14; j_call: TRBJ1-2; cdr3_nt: TGTGCCAGCAGCACCGCGACAGGGGTCTATGGCTACACCTTC; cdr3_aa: CASSTATGVYGYTF
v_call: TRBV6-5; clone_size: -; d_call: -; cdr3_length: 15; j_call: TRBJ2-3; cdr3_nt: TGTGCCAGCTCCTACACTACTCTTAGCACAGATACGCAGTATTTT; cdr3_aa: CASSYTTLSTDTQYF
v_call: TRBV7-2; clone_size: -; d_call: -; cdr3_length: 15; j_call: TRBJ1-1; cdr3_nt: TGTGCCAGCAGCTTAGTTCGGGTAGGAGAAACTGAAGCTTTCTTT; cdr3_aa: CASSLVRVGETEAFF
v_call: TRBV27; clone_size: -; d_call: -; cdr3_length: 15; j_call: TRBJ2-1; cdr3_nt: TGTGCCAGCAGTTTATCGAGGGATACCTACAATGAGCAGTTCTTC; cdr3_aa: CASSLSRDTYNEQFF
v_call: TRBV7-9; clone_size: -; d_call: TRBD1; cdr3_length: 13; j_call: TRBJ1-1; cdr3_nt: TGTGCCAGCAGCTTATCAGGGGGCACTGAAGCTTTCTTT; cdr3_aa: CASSLSGGTEAFF
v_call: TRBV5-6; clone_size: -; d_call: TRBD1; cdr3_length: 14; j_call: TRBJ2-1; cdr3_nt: TGTGCCAGCAGCTGGAGACAGGGGGCCCACGAGCAGTTCTTC; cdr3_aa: CASSWRQGAHEQFF
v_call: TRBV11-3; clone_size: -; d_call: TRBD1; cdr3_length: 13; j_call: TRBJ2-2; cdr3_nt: TGTGCCAGCGGACAGGGTGGCACCGGGGAGCTGTTTTTT; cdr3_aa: CASGQGGTGELFF
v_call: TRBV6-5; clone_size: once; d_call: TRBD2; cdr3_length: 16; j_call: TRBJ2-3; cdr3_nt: TGTGCCAGCAGTTCCCCTACTAGCGGAAGCACAGATACGCAGTATTTT; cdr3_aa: CASSSPTSGSTDTQYF
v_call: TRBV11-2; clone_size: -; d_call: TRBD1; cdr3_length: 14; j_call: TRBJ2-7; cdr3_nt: TGTGCCAGCAGCTTCGGGACAGTGGGCTACGAGCAGTACTTC; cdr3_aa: CASSFGTVGYEQYF
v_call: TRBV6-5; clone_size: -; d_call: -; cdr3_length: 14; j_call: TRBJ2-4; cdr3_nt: TGTGCCAGCAGTACTCTCAACTCCAAAAACATTCAGTACTTC; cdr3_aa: CASSTLNSKNIQYF
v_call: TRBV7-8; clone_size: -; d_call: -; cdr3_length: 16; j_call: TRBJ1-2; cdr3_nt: TGTGCCAGCAGCTTAGACAGGGCCCCGTCTCGATATGGCTACACCTTC; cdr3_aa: CASSLDRAPSRYGYTF
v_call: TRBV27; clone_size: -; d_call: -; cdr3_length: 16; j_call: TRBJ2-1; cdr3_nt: TGTGCCAGCAGGAACCTTTGGGGCCGGATTAACAATGAGCAGTTCTTC; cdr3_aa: CASRNLWGRINNEQFF
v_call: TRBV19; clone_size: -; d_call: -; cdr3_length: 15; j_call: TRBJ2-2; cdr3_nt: TGTGCCGCTCGTGGGCAGGGTTTAAACACCGGGGAGCTGTTTTTT; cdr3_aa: CAARGQGLNTGELFF
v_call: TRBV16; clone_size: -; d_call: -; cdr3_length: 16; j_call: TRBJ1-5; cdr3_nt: TGTGCCAGCAGCCCACCCCGGCCAACAATCGGGGAGCCCCAGCATTTT; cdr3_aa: CASSPPRPTIGEPQHF
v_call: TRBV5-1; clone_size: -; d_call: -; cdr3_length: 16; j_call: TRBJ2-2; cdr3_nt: TGCGCCACCCTCCCGGCGGGGATTTCGAACACCGGGGAGCTGTTTTTT; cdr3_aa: CATLPAGISNTGELFF
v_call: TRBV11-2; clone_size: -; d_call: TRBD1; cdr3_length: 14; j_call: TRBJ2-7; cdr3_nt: TGTGCCAGCAGCTCCCGGGACAGGGCCTACGAGCAGTACTTC; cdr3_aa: CASSSRDRAYEQYF
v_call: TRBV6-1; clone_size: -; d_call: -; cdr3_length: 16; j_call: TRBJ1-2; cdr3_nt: TGTGCCAGCAGTGAGTCCGCGCAGGGCCGTAGGAGTGGCTACACCTTC; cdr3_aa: CASSESAQGRRSGYTF